What follows describes a single T cell receptor (beta chain). The antigen is not known. Per germline, CDR1 GTSNPN and CDR2 SVGIG (reference sequence). With V trimmed by 5 bases and J by 5 bases, 7 bases remained unmatched. This CDR3 region has 14 residues. In the PCR, 60 Vbeta and 13 Jbeta primers were used. In the original analysis: In a later analysis, of tens of millions of unique beta chains, roughly 10 million appeared in at least two donors. Sequenced by immunoSEQ multiplex PCR; TCRdb stores in-frame clones only, minus some. V, J and clone size are taken as reported in that table, and D and trimming were inferred from the DNA itself. The table includes roughly 250,000 clones, about four fifths detected once. This entry comes from a study of cytomegalovirus exposure and HLA in healthy donors. Findings and limits, study-wide: Certain indistinguishable V segments, among them TRBV6-2 and TRBV6-3, were excluded.

The chain recombines TRBV30 with TRBJ1-3; 9 nucleotides agree with TRBD1. Material: PBMCs. The source of this sequence is a girl aged 2 to 9 in good health and CMV-seronegative. This CDR3 is CAWGSGTGRNTIYF. The CDR3 bases are TGTGCCTGGGGGTCAGGGACAGGGCGAAACACCATATATTTT. The whole variable domain, filled in from reference TRBV30 and TRBJ1-3, reads SQTIHQWPATLVQPVGSPLSLECTVEGTSNPNLYWYRQAAGRGLQLLFYSVGIGQISSEVPQNLSASRPQDRQFILSSKKLLLSDSGFYLCAWGSGTGRNTIYFGEGSWLTVV.